The entry that follows covers one T cell receptor beta chain sequence. As yet, its antigen is unknown. Clones were read by immunoSEQ multiplex PCR, and TCRdb kept only the in-frame ones, dropping some. The data hold 70,000 to 90,000 clones, with roughly 90% observed a single time. This sample was included in a study of T cell responses to AZD1222 COVID-19 vaccine. Across the study: Analyses pooled second doses at about 4 or about 12 weeks. Study outcomes and limitations: The donor group comprised mostly white British people and more females; the analysis possibly underestimated clonal diversity. Close to half of spike-specific TCRs reportedly recognize unmutated variant regions. No repertoire was sampled before or during the peak T cell response, only after it.

The germline V gene has CDR1 SNHLY and CDR2 FYNNEI. CDR3 length: 16 residues. Trimming took 8 bases from V and 1 from J; bases not matched to a gene: 12. The chain uses TRBV2 and TRBJ2-3; 7 bases fit TRBD2. The TCR comes from an adult in good health. The material sequenced was peripheral blood, taken on day 0 of AZD1222 vaccination. This chain's CDR3 is CASGWRLARGTDTQYF. In DNA form, the CDR3 reads TGTGCCAGCGGGTGGAGACTAGCAAGGGGCACAGATACGCAGTATTTT.